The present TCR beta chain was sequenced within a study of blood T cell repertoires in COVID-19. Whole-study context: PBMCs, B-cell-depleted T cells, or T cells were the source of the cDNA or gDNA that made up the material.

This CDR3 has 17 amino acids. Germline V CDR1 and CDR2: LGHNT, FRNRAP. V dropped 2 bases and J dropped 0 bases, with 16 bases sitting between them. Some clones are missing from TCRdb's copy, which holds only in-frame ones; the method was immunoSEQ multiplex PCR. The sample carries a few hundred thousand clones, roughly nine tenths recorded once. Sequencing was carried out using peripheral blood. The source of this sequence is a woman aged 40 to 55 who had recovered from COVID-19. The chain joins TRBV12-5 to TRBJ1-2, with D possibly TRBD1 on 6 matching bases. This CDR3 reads CASGLPKQGKANYGYTF. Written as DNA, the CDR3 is TGTGCTAGTGGTTTGCCAAAACAGGGTAAAGCTAACTATGGCTACACCTTC.